The source of this TCR beta chain is a study of cytomegalovirus exposure and HLA in healthy donors. Losses at the gene ends were 5 bases for V and 6 bases for J; bases not matched to a gene: 12. The CDR3 spans 15 residues. Germline CDR1 GTSNPN, CDR2 SVGIG (reference sequence). The data were produced by immunoSEQ multiplex PCR, yet TCRdb's version contains in-frame clones alone and is incomplete. The data contain about 160,000 clones, 75% to 95% of them singletons. The chain combines TRBV30 with TRBJ2-2; 7 nucleotides agree with TRBD1. The sequencing input was PBMCs. This receptor was taken from a woman younger than 35 in good health and CMV-seropositive. CDR3 coding DNA: TGTGCCTGGGGGGATACAGGGGTTTGGGCCGGGGAGCTGTTTTTT. Amino acids: CAWGDTGVWAGELFF.